This T cell receptor (beta chain) derives from a study of cytomegalovirus exposure and HLA in healthy donors. Study summary: An early data release held tens of millions of unique TCRs from HLA-typed donors. Findings of the study overall: Later analysis placed DRB1 highest and HLA-C lowest in TCR association rates, which differed by HLA locus. The study recorded 150 to 200 TCR beta chains that were cytomegalovirus-associated.

Germline CDR1 and CDR2: SGHNT and YYREEE (reference sequence). There are 15 residues in the CDR3. V trimming: 3 bases; J trimming: 2 bases; junction bases outside the gene matches: 4. Researchers ran the PCR with 60 Vbeta and 13 Jbeta primers. TCRdb's table, derived via immunoSEQ multiplex PCR, lists solely in-frame clones and lacks some. The data contain about 130,000 clones, 84% of them singletons. This clone was recorded only once. Antigen specificity is unknown. The chain combines TRBV5-4 with TRBJ2-3; 9 bases align to TRBD1. The receptor was derived from a man aged 45 to 65 in good health and CMV-seronegative. The sequenced sample consisted of PBMCs. The CDR3 sequence: CASSYRTGVTDTQYF. Written as DNA, the CDR3 is TGTGCCAGCAGCTATAGGACAGGGGTCACAGATACGCAGTATTTT.